Reported below is one T cell receptor beta chain. The antigen is not known. This specimen belongs to a study of Ad26.COV2.S vaccination and SARS-CoV-2 variants. Study context: Enrollment placed the donor in the COV1001 Ad26.COV2.S trial arm. Recipients of Ad26.COV2.S got it intramuscularly, once or twice 56 days apart.

The protocol was immunoSEQ multiplex PCR, while the TCRdb copy is restricted to in-frame clones and leaves out a portion. This repertoire shows about 680,000 clones, 70% to 90% found once; its top ten account for around 1.4%. Findings and limits, study-wide: Responses of spike-specific T cells (both CD8+ and CD4+) reportedly showed substantial breadth after vaccination.

J gave up 13 bases and V 3 bases, and 14 bases lay outside the gene matches. The CDR3 has 14 amino acids. Germline CDR1 reads SGHNT; CDR2 reads YYREEE (reference sequence). As to treatment: some 20 received Ad26.COV2.S at low or high dose, single or two shots; about 5 received placebo; per-sample allocation not given. On day 63 after the first injection, vaccine and placebo recipients gave samples. The clonotype originates from a person aged 18 to 59 who received the Ad26.COV2.S COVID-19 vaccine or a placebo. The V call is TRBV5-4, the J call TRBJ2-3; 7 bases are shared with TRBD2. Sequencing used peripheral blood, obtained in a trial of Ad26.COV2.S vaccine versus placebo. The CDR3 coding sequence is TGTGCCAGCAGCTCACCGGGACTACCGCGCATTGAGTATTTT. It codes for CASSSPGLPRIEYF.